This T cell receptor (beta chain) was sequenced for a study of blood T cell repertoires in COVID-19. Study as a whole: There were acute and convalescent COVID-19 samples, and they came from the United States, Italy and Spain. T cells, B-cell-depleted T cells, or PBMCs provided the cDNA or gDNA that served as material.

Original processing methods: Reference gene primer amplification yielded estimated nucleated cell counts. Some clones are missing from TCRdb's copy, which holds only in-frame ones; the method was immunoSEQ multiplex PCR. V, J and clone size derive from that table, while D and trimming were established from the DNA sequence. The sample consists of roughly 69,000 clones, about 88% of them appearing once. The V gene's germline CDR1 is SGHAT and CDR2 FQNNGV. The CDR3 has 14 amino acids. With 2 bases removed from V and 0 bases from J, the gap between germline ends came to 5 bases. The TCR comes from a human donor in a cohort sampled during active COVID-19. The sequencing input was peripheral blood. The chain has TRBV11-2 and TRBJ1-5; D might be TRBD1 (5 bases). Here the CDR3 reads CASSLQGSNQPQHF. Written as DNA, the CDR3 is TGTGCCAGCAGCTTACAGGGTAGCAATCAGCCCCAGCATTTT.